These 14 T cell receptor beta chains came from one sample sequenced in a study of cytotoxic CD8 clonotypes in ibrutinib-treated CLL. Only in-frame clones appear in the TCRdb table, and some are missing; sequencing was by immunoSEQ multiplex PCR. The top ten hold just over 15% of the sample, which has hundreds of thousands of clones, 70% seen once. The material sequenced was PBMCs, taken after 24 months of ibrutinib treatment. The receptors were gathered from a human donor with chronic lymphocytic leukemia.

V and J are TRBV13 and TRBJ2-7; 10 positions agree with TRBD2. The germline V gene has CDR1 PRHDT and CDR2 FYEKMQ (reference sequence). The V and J ends lost 5 bases and 8 bases, in that order; junction bases with no gene match: 24. CDR3 length: 19 amino acids. For the CDR3, the DNA is TGTGCCAGCAGCAACACAGAGTCACGGGCCGGGACTAGCGCTTTCAAGCAGTACTTC. Translation: CASSNTESRAGTSAFKQYF. The whole variable domain, remainder taken from reference TRBV13 and TRBJ2-7, is AAGVIQSPRHLIKEKRETATLKCYPIPRHDTVYWYQQGPGQDPQFLISFYEKMQSDKGSIPDRFSAQQFSDYHSELNMSSLELGDSALYFCASSNTESRAGTSAFKQYFGPGTRLTVT.

This chain links TRBV7-3 with TRBJ2-3; maybe TRBD1 (6 bases). Germline V gene sequence: CDR1 SGHTA, CDR2 FQGTGA. The CDR3 sequence is 15 residues long. With 3 bases removed from V and 4 bases from J, the gap between germline ends came to 14 bases. CDR3 residues: CASSLAREGADTQYF. The CDR3 region has the DNA TGTGCCAGCAGCTTGGCGAGAGAGGGGGCAGATACGCAGTATTTT.

In its sample, this clone was seen a few times. The CDR3, as DNA: TGTGCCACCAGCAGAGATTACAAAGTAGCTAATACGCAGTATTTT. Translation gives CATSRDYKVANTQYF. The chain carries TRBV15 and TRBJ2-3, with D unresolved. Per the germline V gene, CDR1 is LNHNV and CDR2 is YYDKDF (reference sequence). The CDR3 loop spans 15 amino acids. V shed 0 bases and J shed 7 bases, with 14 bases lying between them.

This clone was seen only once. This chain uses TRBV27 with TRBJ1-4, with D possibly matching TRBD1 (6 bases). The CDR3 length is 14 residues. Trimming left V 5 bases short and J 4 bases short, with 11 bases between. The V gene's germline CDR1 is MNHEY and CDR2 SMNVEV (reference sequence). The DNA for the CDR3 is TGTGCCAGCAGTCGTGACAGGAGTAATGAAAAACTGTTTTTT. This gives the protein CASSRDRSNEKLFF.

The V gene is TRBV20-1, the J gene TRBJ2-2, with D uncertain. The CDR3 loop spans 11 amino acids. CDR1 is DFQATT and CDR2 is SNEGSKA in the germline V gene (reference sequence). Trimming removed 6 bases from V and 8 bases from J, with 10 bases in between. DNA of the CDR3: TGCAGTGCCAACCCCGCTGGGGAGCTGTTTTTT. Residues: CSANPAGELFF.

The chain links TRBV7-3 to TRBJ2-7; 8 bases map to TRBD2. Germline-derived CDR1 and CDR2 are SGHTA and FQGTGA. There are 14 residues in the CDR3. The J segment lost 0 bases and the V segment lost 5 bases, leaving 3 bases of the junction unmatched. The DNA for the CDR3 is TGTGCCAGCAGCACTAGCGGAAGCTCCTACGAGCAGTACTTC. Its translation: CASSTSGSSYEQYF.

CDR3 sequence: CASSFLGGYNEQFF. The DNA for the CDR3 is TGTGCCAGCAGCTTCCTAGGGGGCTACAATGAGCAGTTCTTC. The chain has TRBV7-3 and TRBJ2-1; possible D gene TRBD1, 6 bases. Trimming left V 3 bases short and J 3 bases short, with 9 bases between. The germline gives CDR1 SGHTA, CDR2 FQGTGA. The CDR3 length is 14 residues.

For the CDR3, the DNA is TGTGCCAGCAGCTTAACTGGTTCAGGCGGCGTGGGGCTAGCGGGAAACGAGCAGTACTTC. Encoded protein: CASSLTGSGGVGLAGNEQYF. The rearrangement links TRBV7-3 to TRBJ2-7; 9 bases match TRBD2. The germline gives CDR1 SGHTA, CDR2 FQGTGA. The CDR3 spans 20 residues. V dropped 0 bases and J dropped 5; count of bases not matched to a gene: 20.

This clone is a singleton in its sample. The chain links TRBV27 to TRBJ2-2; 10 nucleotides match TRBD1. Germline-derived CDR1 and CDR2 are MNHEY and SMNVEV (reference sequence). V was pared by 8 bases and J by 5 bases, with 14 bases of the junction left unmatched. This CDR3 has 17 amino acids. This CDR3 reads CASESAPGQGQTGELFF. CDR3 bases: TGTGCCAGCGAGTCCGCACCGGGACAGGGGCAGACCGGGGAGCTGTTTTTT.

V is TRBV6-6 and J is TRBJ1-5; D gene uncertain. Trimming took 7 bases from V and 5 from J, leaving 6 bases between them. CDR3 length: 11 amino acids. Germline V CDR1 and CDR2: MNHNY, SVGAGI (reference sequence). CDR3: CASTSDQPQHF. The DNA for the CDR3 is TGTGCCAGCACTTCCGATCAGCCCCAGCATTTT.

V is TRBV10-2 and J is TRBJ2-3; TRBD2 is a possible D gene (6 bases). The CDR3 consists of 16 residues. Germline V CDR1 and CDR2: WSHSY, SAAADI. Trimming removed 8 bases from V and 0 bases from J, with 18 bases in between. This CDR3 reads CASGTPLAASTDTQYF. CDR3 sequence (DNA): TGCGCCAGCGGAACGCCACTAGCAGCTAGCACAGATACGCAGTATTTT.

This sequence joins TRBV6-5 and TRBJ2-1, with TRBD1 matching over 10 bases. The V gene's germline CDR1 is MNHEY and CDR2 SVGAGI. The trim removed 8 bases at V and 9 bases at J, leaving 7 bases unmatched. The CDR3 is 13 amino acids. The CDR3 loop is CASGRTGGGEQFF. In nucleotides, the CDR3 is TGTGCCAGCGGACGGACAGGGGGGGGTGAGCAGTTCTTC.

The rearrangement joins TRBV2 to TRBJ2-7; weak D call: TRBD2 (6 bases). Looked up from germline, CDR1 is SNHLY and CDR2 is FYNNEI. Trimming stripped 4 bases from V and 3 bases from J, with 10 bases between. This CDR3 has 13 amino acids. Written as DNA, the CDR3 is TGTGCCAGCAGTGTGACTAGGAACTACGAGCAGTACTTC. Protein sequence: CASSVTRNYEQYF.

V usage is TRBV9 and J usage is TRBJ2-6; D could derive from TRBD1 or TRBD2 (5 bases each). V was pared by 3 bases and J by 0 bases, with 16 bases between. The CDR3 totals 18 residues. Looked up from germline, CDR1 is SGDLS and CDR2 is YYNGEE. The CDR3 coding sequence is TGTGCCAGCAGCGGGGGGACCGTAAGGTTCTCTGGGGCCAACGTCCTGACTTTC. Its protein product is CASSGGTVRFSGANVLTF.